The 30 T cell receptor beta chains below come from one sample, sequenced in a study of blood T cell repertoires in COVID-19. Measured with immunoSEQ multiplex PCR; TCRdb has only the in-frame clones, and not every one. Among approximately 150,000 clones listed, roughly nine tenths were seen once. Sequences were obtained from peripheral blood. The receptor set was obtained from a human donor in a cohort sampled during active COVID-19.

This chain joins TRBV18 and TRBJ1-2; 10 nucleotides line up with TRBD1. Trimming took 3 bases from V and 4 from J; bases not matched to a gene: 8. CDR3 length equals 16 residues. Germline CDR1 reads KGHSH; CDR2 reads LQKENI. CDR3 coding DNA: TGTGCCAGCTCACCTCCGGGACAGGGGCCGTCCTATGGCTACACCTTC. Its protein is CASSPPGQGPSYGYTF.

V is TRBV7-9 and J is TRBJ2-3; possibly TRBD1 for D (5 bases). Germline CDR1 and CDR2: SEHNR and FQNEAQ (reference sequence). The ends were cut back, 1 base at V and 3 bases at J, with 8 bases in the middle. This CDR3 comprises 14 residues. The CDR3 DNA is TGTGCCAGCAGCTTAGGGGCAGGGACAGATACGCAGTATTTT. As protein: CASSLGAGTDTQYF.

The rearrangement joins TRBV6-5 to TRBJ2-2; 7 nucleotides match TRBD2. CDR1 is MNHEY, CDR2 SVGAGI, per germline. CDR3 length: 14 amino acids. J gave up 4 bases and V 10 bases, and 9 bases lay outside the gene matches. CDR3 amino acids: CATHGEGSTGELFF. The CDR3 DNA is TGTGCCACCCATGGGGAGGGGAGCACCGGGGAGCTGTTTTTT.

The genes are TRBV19 and TRBJ2-7; the match to TRBD1 covers 10 bases. The V segment lost 8 bases and the J segment 3 bases; nucleotides outside the gene matches: 4. This CDR3 region has 13 residues. CDR1 LNHDA and CDR2 SQIVND come from the germline V gene (reference sequence). CDR3 region: CASGTGELYEQYF. In DNA, the CDR3 is TGTGCCAGTGGGACAGGGGAACTCTACGAGCAGTACTTC.

This chain links TRBV6-5 with TRBJ2-7; weak D call: TRBD1 (6 bases). The CDR3 length is 13 residues. Trimming stripped 6 bases from V and 6 bases from J, with 15 bases between. Germline V gene sequence: CDR1 MNHEY, CDR2 SVGAGI. CDR3 loop: CASSYPGTSEQYF. For the CDR3, the DNA is TGTGCCAGCAGCTATCCCGGGACAAGCGAGCAGTACTTC.

This clone was seen only once. The chain joins TRBV3-1 (or the pseudogene TRBV3-2) to TRBJ2-1; 9 bases fit TRBD1. The V gene's germline CDR1 is LGHDT and CDR2 YNNKEL (reference sequence). J lost 9 bases, V lost 1 base, and 10 bases had no gene match. The CDR3 consists of 16 residues. The chain's CDR3 is CASSQGPTGGQGEQFF. The CDR3 coding sequence is TGTGCCAGCAGCCAAGGGCCGACAGGGGGGCAGGGTGAGCAGTTCTTC.

The chain combines TRBV20-1 with TRBJ1-5; TRBD1 is a possible D gene (6 bases). This CDR3 contains 13 residues. Trimming removed 3 bases from V and 7 bases from J, with 13 bases in between. Germline V gene sequence: CDR1 DFQATT, CDR2 SNEGSKA (reference sequence). In DNA, the CDR3 is TGCAGTGCTAGTGGAACAGGGCAACAGCCCCAGCATTTT. It translates to CSASGTGQQPQHF.

The chain has TRBV15 and TRBJ1-1; D is uncertain. The CDR3 loop spans 14 amino acids. CDR1 is LNHNV, CDR2 YYDKDF, per germline (reference sequence). V lost 1 base, J lost 1 base, and 7 bases lay in between. DNA of the CDR3: TGTGCCACCAGCAGAGGGCCCGAGAACACTGAAGCTTTCTTT. As protein: CATSRGPENTEAFF. Based on the CDR3 plus reference TRBV15 and TRBJ1-1, the full variable domain is DAMVIQNPRYQVTQFGKPVTLSCSQTLNHNVMYWYQQKSSQAPKLLFHYYDKDFNNEADTPDNFQSRRPNTSFCFLDIRSPGLGDTAMYLCATSRGPENTEAFFGQGTRLTVV.

With respect to this clone: The sample holds other DNA sequences that translate to the same CDR3. The chain has TRBV7-2 and TRBJ1-2; D gene ambiguous. Trimming cost V 1 base and J 5 bases, with 8 bases left between them. This CDR3 spans 13 amino acids. Germline values: CDR1 SGHTA, CDR2 FQGNSA. In DNA form, the CDR3 reads TGTGCCAGCAGCTTAGAGTACTCGTATGGCTACACCTTC. Protein: CASSLEYSYGYTF.

The chain employs TRBV5-1 and TRBJ2-2; D unclear. V lost 0 bases and J 2 bases, leaving 5 bases between the germline ends. CDR3 length: 14 amino acids. Germline CDR1 reads SGHRS; CDR2 reads YFSETQ. In nucleotides, the CDR3 is TGCGCCAGCAGCTTGGAGCTAAACACCGGGGAGCTGTTTTTT. Protein: CASSLELNTGELFF.

The J gene is TRBJ1-2, the V gene TRBV5-4; D call uncertain. Germline V lookup: CDR1 SGHNT, CDR2 YYREEE (reference sequence). The length of the CDR3 is 12 residues. V dropped 2 bases and J dropped 2 bases, with 4 bases sitting between them. The CDR3 DNA sequence: TGTGCCAGCAGCTTACAAAACTATGGCTACACCTTC. As protein: CASSLQNYGYTF.

The genes are TRBV9 and TRBJ1-2; TRBD1 might be the D (5 bases). There are 14 residues in the CDR3. V dropped 0 bases and J dropped 4 bases, with 10 bases sitting between them. Germline V lookup: CDR1 SGDLS, CDR2 YYNGEE. CDR3 sequence: CASSVAEQGYGYTF. CDR3 in DNA: TGTGCCAGCAGCGTAGCCGAGCAGGGCTATGGCTACACCTTC. The full variable domain, in which reference TRBV9 and TRBJ1-2 provide the parts outside the CDR3, is DSGVTQTPKHLITATGQRVTLRCSPRSGDLSVYWYQQSLDQGLQFLIQYYNGEERAKGNILERFSAQQFPDLHSELNLSSLELGDSALYFCASSVAEQGYGYTFGSGTRLTVV.

V gene TRBV7-9 combines with J gene TRBJ2-5, with D perhaps TRBD1 (6 bases). The CDR3 loop spans 14 amino acids. The V gene lost 1 base and the J gene lost 4 bases, with 10 bases spanning the gap. Per germline, CDR1 SEHNR and CDR2 FQNEAQ (reference sequence). The CDR3 DNA reads TGTGCCAGCAGCTTAGTCACAGGGTCAGAGACCCAGTACTTC. It yields the protein CASSLVTGSETQYF. The full variable domain, completed using reference TRBV7-9 and TRBJ2-5, is DTGVSQNPRHKITKRGQNVTFRCDPISEHNRLYWYRQTLGQGPEFLTYFQNEAQLEKSRLLSDRFSAERPKGSFSTLEIQRTEQGDSAMYLCASSLVTGSETQYFGPGTRLLVL.

The rearrangement joins TRBV19 to TRBJ1-1; D remains unclear. V lost 4 bases to trimming and J lost 0 bases, with 15 bases between them. Germline CDR1 and CDR2: LNHDA and SQIVND (reference sequence). This CDR3 is 16 amino acids long. The DNA of the CDR3 is TGTGCCAGTAGTACCCGAAGCGGAGGAATGAACACTGAAGCTTTCTTT. Translated: CASSTRSGGMNTEAFF.

The chain joins TRBV7-9 to TRBJ1-2, with D uncertain. CDR1 SEHNR and CDR2 FQNEAQ come from the germline V gene (reference sequence). This CDR3 is 15 amino acids long. Trimming pared 5 bases from V and 8 bases from J, leaving 21 bases between. DNA for the CDR3: TGTGCCAGCAGCGACACATTTTCAGGCGGAGGAGGCTACACCTTC. Its protein is CASSDTFSGGGGYTF.

V and J are TRBV5-8 and TRBJ1-4; TRBD1 matches 9 bases. V trimming: 3 bases; J trimming: 5 bases; junction bases outside the gene matches: 11. CDR1 and CDR2 from the germline V gene are SGHTS and YDEGEE. This CDR3 region has 17 residues. The CDR3 DNA reads as TGTGCCAGCAGCTATACTTACTCCGGGACAGGGAATGAAAAACTGTTTTTT. Its translation is CASSYTYSGTGNEKLFF.

In this sample, this clone turned up a few times. This rearrangement joins TRBV15 to TRBJ1-6; D is perhaps TRBD1 (5 bases). Looked up from germline, CDR1 is LNHNV and CDR2 is YYDKDF (reference sequence). V was trimmed by 0 bases and J by 10 bases, leaving 13 bases between them. The CDR3 is made up of 15 amino acids. CDR3 nucleotides: TGTGCCACCAGCAGAGATGTTGGGGGAGGGTCACCCCTCCACTTT. Protein sequence: CATSRDVGGGSPLHF.

V gene TRBV27 combines with J gene TRBJ1-6; TRBD1 is a possible D gene (5 bases). V was trimmed by 10 bases and J by 10 bases, leaving 17 bases between them. Germline CDR1 is MNHEY and CDR2 is SMNVEV (reference sequence). This CDR3 contains 13 residues. CDR3 region: CATNGGRGSPLHF. The DNA of the CDR3 is TGTGCCACGAACGGGGGGAGAGGATCACCCCTCCACTTT.

The sample holds one count of this clone. The genes are TRBV29-1 and TRBJ1-4; TRBD1 might be the D (6 bases). The V and J ends lost 7 bases and 5 bases respectively, with 14 bases between them. The CDR3 totals 13 residues. Germline values: CDR1 SQVTM, CDR2 ANQGSEA. The CDR3 loop reads CSGYGDRNEKLFF. CDR3 sequence (DNA): TGCAGCGGGTACGGCGACAGGAATGAAAAACTGTTTTTT.

V gene TRBV20-1 combines with J gene TRBJ1-1; D perhaps matches TRBD1 (6 bases). In germline, CDR1 is DFQATT, CDR2 SNEGSKA (reference sequence). CDR3 length: 14 amino acids. Trimming cost V 3 bases and J 1 base, with 12 bases left between them. The CDR3 here is CSASYRVQNTEAFF. The CDR3, as DNA: TGCAGTGCTAGTTACAGGGTCCAGAACACTGAAGCTTTCTTT.

V gene TRBV6-2 or TRBV6-3 combines with J gene TRBJ2-5; the match to TRBD1 covers 9 bases. Per germline, CDR1 MNHEY and CDR2 SVGEGT. The ends lost 6 bases at V and 5 bases at J; junction bases unmatched: 10. The CDR3 is made up of 15 amino acids. DNA for the CDR3: TGTGCCAGCAGCCGGGACAGGGCCTTTGGGGAGACCCAGTACTTC. It codes for CASSRDRAFGETQYF.

This clone was seen once. The J gene is TRBJ2-3, the V gene TRBV6-5; 8 bases match TRBD2. The J segment lost 4 bases and the V segment lost 8 bases, leaving 5 bases of the junction unmatched. This CDR3 is built from 13 residues. CDR1 is MNHEY and CDR2 is SVGAGI in the germline V gene. The CDR3 sequence is CASGTRGADTQYF. CDR3 nucleotide sequence: TGTGCCAGCGGGACTAGAGGGGCAGATACGCAGTATTTT.

V usage is TRBV5-1 and J usage is TRBJ1-3; the match to TRBD1 covers 7 bases. Trimming took 0 bases from V and 4 from J; bases not matched to a gene: 4. Germline-derived CDR1 and CDR2 are SGHRS and YFSETQ. The CDR3 covers 15 residues. The CDR3 DNA sequence: TGCGCCAGCAGCTTGGAAGGGGGCTGGGGAAACACCATATATTTT. Translation gives CASSLEGGWGNTIYF.

The genes are TRBV2 and TRBJ1-2, with a possible D match to TRBD1 (6 bases). The germline V gene has CDR1 SNHLY and CDR2 FYNNEI. V was trimmed by 7 bases and J by 8 bases, leaving 17 bases between them. CDR3 length equals 13 residues. The CDR3 protein is CASNRGEGGGYTF. CDR3 DNA: TGTGCCAGCAACAGAGGGGAGGGGGGCGGCTACACCTTC.

This sequence joins TRBV18 and TRBJ1-3; 7 bases match TRBD1. With 5 bases clipped from V and 4 bases from J, the junction kept 2 bases outside the gene matches. The CDR3 has 13 residues. Germline V lookup: CDR1 KGHSH, CDR2 LQKENI. This CDR3 is CASSTGVGNTIYF. The CDR3 coding sequence is TGTGCCAGCTCAACAGGGGTCGGAAACACCATATATTTT.

The chain links TRBV7-2 to TRBJ1-2; D remains unclear. The V gene lost 2 bases and the J gene lost 4 bases, with 8 bases spanning the gap. The CDR3 is made up of 13 amino acids. The germline V gene encodes CDR1 SGHTA and CDR2 FQGNSA. In DNA, the CDR3 is TGTGCCAGCAGCTTAAATCGCGGCTATGGCTACACCTTC. Protein product: CASSLNRGYGYTF.

This clone was seen a handful of times. The CDR3 nucleotides read TGTGCCAGCAGTTTAGTGGGGGCGATCTACAATGAGCAGTTCTTC. This gives the protein CASSLVGAIYNEQFF. The chain recombines TRBV27 with TRBJ2-1; tentative D call: TRBD1 (6 bases). The V end lost 2 bases, the J end lost 3 bases, and 11 bases lay between the germline ends. This CDR3 has 15 amino acids. The germline CDR1 and CDR2 sequences are MNHEY and SMNVEV (reference sequence).

V is TRBV10-2 and J is TRBJ2-3; D possibly corresponds to TRBD2 (7 bases). This CDR3 comprises 14 residues. V gave up 7 bases and J gave up 0 bases, with 11 bases separating them. Germline loops: CDR1 WSHSY, CDR2 SAAADI. CDR3 protein: CASNAGASTDTQYF. CDR3 coding DNA: TGCGCCAGCAACGCGGGGGCTAGCACAGATACGCAGTATTTT.

The rearrangement uses TRBV19 and TRBJ1-2; weak D call: TRBD1 (5 bases). CDR3 size: 15 residues. V was trimmed by 5 bases and J by 3 bases, leaving 16 bases between them. Looked up from germline, CDR1 is LNHDA and CDR2 is SQIVND (reference sequence). Here the CDR3 reads CASSVQLTDDYGYTF. DNA of the CDR3: TGTGCCAGTAGTGTCCAGTTGACAGACGACTATGGCTACACCTTC. The full variable domain, completed using reference TRBV19 and TRBJ1-2, is DGGITQSPKYLFRKEGQNVTLSCEQNLNHDAMYWYRQDPGQGLRLIYYSQIVNDFQKGDIAEGYSVSREKKESFPLTVTSAQKNPTAFYLCASSVQLTDDYGYTFGSGTRLTVV.

This clone occurred once. This sequence joins TRBV7-9 and TRBJ1-2; D is perhaps TRBD1 (6 bases). The V and J ends lost 7 bases and 3 bases respectively, with 21 bases between them. Per the germline V gene, CDR1 is SEHNR and CDR2 is FQNEAQ (reference sequence). This CDR3 has 16 amino acids. This CDR3 reads CASTSRLGQPDYGYTF. The CDR3 DNA follows: TGTGCCAGCACCTCGAGGTTGGGACAACCAGACTATGGCTACACCTTC.